A single sample is the source of the 23 T cell receptor beta chains below, sequenced in a study of tumor and adjacent non-tumor tissue in lung cancer. A modified ARM-PCR protocol with three rounds of nested PCR amplified TCRbeta. TCRdb re-called the multiplex PCR reads with MiXCR, one entry per CDR3 protein. The table shows 76,000 or so distinct CDR3 sequences, with approximately 71% occurring only once. The template was RNA from unsorted bulk tissue. The source material was lung tumor tissue. The source of these receptors is a woman between 70 and 85 years old with non-small cell lung cancer.

About this clonotype: This may be a read error, as it is one base from a much larger clone. CDR3 amino acids: CTSSLVAVLINEQFF. CDR3 coding DNA: TGTACCAGCAGCTTAGTAGCGGTTCTAATCAATGAGCAGTTCTTC. The chain employs TRBV7-9 and TRBJ2-1; tentative D call: TRBD2 (6 bases). The CDR3 totals 15 residues. The germline V gene has CDR1 SEHNR and CDR2 FQNEAQ (reference sequence).

Notes on this clonotype: A much larger clone sits a single nucleotide away, making a read error possible. V is TRBV28 and J is TRBJ1-5; possibly TRBD1 for D (6 bases). The V and J ends lost 1 base and 1 base respectively, with 8 bases between them. The CDR3 sequence is 15 residues long. Per the germline V gene, CDR1 is MDHEN and CDR2 is SYDVKM. As DNA, the CDR3 is TGTGCCAGCAGTTTATTCAGGGGCAGCAATCAGCCCCAGCATTTT. This translates into CASSLFRGSNQPQHF.

This chain uses TRBV11-1 with TRBJ2-3; D is uncertain. Germline V gene sequence: CDR1 SGHAT, CDR2 FQDESV (reference sequence). Trimming left V 8 bases short and J 2 bases short, with 11 bases between. This CDR3 spans 13 amino acids. The CDR3 region is CASANLLTDTQYF. CDR3 DNA sequence: TGTGCCAGCGCCAACCTCCTCACAGATACGCAGTATTTT.

To note about this clonotype: One end of the junction is discordant with germline, which a read error may explain. The chain joins TRBV6-1 to TRBJ2-7; D tentatively fits TRBD1 or TRBD2 (5 bases each). This CDR3 region has 14 residues. CDR1 is MNHNS and CDR2 is SASEGT in the germline V gene. CDR3 sequence reads: CVSIHGWDVIEQYF. As DNA, the CDR3 is TGTGTCAGCATCCACGGATGGGACGTGATTGAGCAGTACTTC.

The count of this clonotype is one. A much larger clone lies a single base off, so this may be a read error. The DNA of the CDR3 is TGCGCCAGCATGGCGGGGGGGTTACGCTACGAGCAGTACTTC. Its protein product is CASMAGGLRYEQYF. The chain has TRBV5-1 and TRBJ2-7; 9 positions agree with TRBD2. CDR1 and CDR2 (germline): SGHRS, YFSETQ. The CDR3 length is 14 residues. The V and J ends lost 6 bases and 3 bases, in that order; junction bases with no gene match: 7. Full variable domain (outside the CDR3, taken from reference TRBV5-1 and TRBJ2-7): KAGVTQTPRYLIKTRGQQVTLSCSPISGHRSVSWYQQTPGQGLQFLFEYFSETQRNKGNFPGRFSGRQFSNSRSEMNVSTLELGDSALYLCASMAGGLRYEQYFGPGTRLTVT.

This chain links TRBV12-3 or TRBV12-4 with TRBJ2-3; TRBD1 might be the D (6 bases). Trimming removed 6 bases at V and 15 bases at J, with 25 bases between. The CDR3 has 14 amino acids. DNA of the CDR3: TGTGCCAGCAGCCCAGGGGACCGCACAGAAACGCGTTATTTT. Its protein product is CASSPGDRTETRYF.

The chain uses TRBV29-1 and TRBJ2-2, with 13 bases that match TRBD2. The CDR3 has 15 amino acids. V shed 7 bases, J shed 4 bases, and the junction held 6 bases outside the gene matches. Germline CDR1 is SQVTM and CDR2 is ANQGSEA. The DNA for the CDR3 is TGCAGCGCCAGGACTAGCGGGGGTGTCACCGGGGAGCTGTTTTTT. It is translated as CSARTSGGVTGELFF.

The count of this clonotype is one. The chain couples TRBV6-1 to TRBJ1-2, with 7 bases lining up with TRBD1. Per germline, CDR1 MNHNS and CDR2 SASEGT. There are 14 residues in the CDR3. The CDR3 DNA reads TGTGGCAGTAGTGTGAACAGGGGCGATCGGGGCTACACCTTC. Encoded protein: CGSSVNRGDRGYTF.

Of note for this clonotype: This may come from a read error, since a much larger clone is one base off. The gene calls are TRBV28 and TRBJ2-5; D is uncertain. The CDR3 runs to 11 residues. CDR1 is MDHEN and CDR2 is SYDVKM in the germline V gene. CDR3 amino acids: CAGSNPRTQYF. CDR3 nucleotides: TGTGCCGGCAGCAACCCCAGGACCCAGTACTTC.

A note on this clonotype: A read error may be the cause here, since a much bigger clone is one base away. The V gene is TRBV20-1, the J gene TRBJ2-3; D is perhaps TRBD2 (6 bases). CDR1 is DFQATT and CDR2 is SNEGSKA in the germline V gene (reference sequence). Trimming took 4 bases from V and 1 from J, leaving 9 bases between them. The CDR3 runs to 13 residues. The CDR3 protein is CSATGGCTDTQYF. CDR3 in DNA: TGCAGTGCTACCGGGGGATGCACAGATACGCAGTATTTT.

With regard to this clonotype: One end of the junction is discordant with germline, which a read error may explain. The gene calls are TRBV10-3 and TRBJ2-3; D assignment may be TRBD1 or TRBD2 (5 bases each). This CDR3 spans 16 amino acids. CDR1 is ENHRY and CDR2 is SYGVKD in the germline V gene. The CDR3 loop reads CAIRRQSGTVTDMQYF. CDR3 in DNA: TGTGCCATCAGACGACAATCCGGGACGGTCACGGATATGCAGTATTTT.

This clonotype occurred a few times. At one end the junction does not follow the germline gene, possibly because of a read error. The chain employs TRBV13 and TRBJ2-2, with 9 bases that match TRBD2. CDR3 length: 16 amino acids. The germline V gene has CDR1 PRHDT and CDR2 FYEKMQ (reference sequence). The CDR3 sequence: CASSLGAGGLAGKLFF. The DNA of the CDR3 is TGTGCCAGCAGCTTAGGAGCGGGAGGTCTTGCCGGGAAGCTGTTTTTT.

As to this clonotype: The junction departs from the called germline gene at one end, perhaps through a read error. The J gene is TRBJ2-2, the V gene TRBV4-2; D gene uncertain. The CDR3 spans 16 residues. The germline V gene encodes CDR1 LGHNA and CDR2 YNFKEQ. In DNA, the CDR3 is TGCGTCAGCAGCCAATATAGGACCCCACGTACCGGGGAGCTGTTTTTT. Translated: CVSSQYRTPRTGELFF.

This clonotype came up once. A much larger clone is a single base away; this may be a read error. V and J are TRBV20-1 and TRBJ1-5; D not certain. Per the germline V gene, CDR1 is DFQATT and CDR2 is SNEGSKA (reference sequence). This CDR3 is 12 amino acids long. This CDR3 is CSAKNSNQPRHF. The DNA of the CDR3 is TGCAGTGCGAAAAATAGCAATCAGCCCCGGCATTTT.

The chain links TRBV4-1 to TRBJ2-3, with D uncertain. This CDR3 has 15 amino acids. The germline V gene encodes CDR1 MGHRA and CDR2 YSYEKL. CDR3 loop: CVTSHPHRFTDTQYF. CDR3 bases: TGCGTCACCAGCCATCCCCACCGCTTCACAGATACGCAGTATTTT.

This clonotype was recorded at least ten times. V gene TRBV12-3 or TRBV12-4 combines with J gene TRBJ2-1; TRBD2 matches 9 bases. This CDR3 contains 14 residues. Trimming took 10 bases from V and 8 from J; bases not matched to a gene: 12. In nucleotides, the CDR3 is TGTGCCACTTCGATAGCGGGAGTTGAATATGAGCAGTTCTTC. Its protein product is CATSIAGVEYEQFF.

For this clonotype: The junction does not match germline at one end; this may be a read error. This chain joins TRBV28 and TRBJ1-1; D is uncertain. The CDR3 spans 13 residues. Per germline, CDR1 MDHEN and CDR2 SYDVKM. The CDR3 sequence: CASSPPQNTEVFF. The CDR3 region has the DNA TGTGCCAGCAGTCCCCCTCAGAACACTGAAGTTTTCTTT.

The rearrangement uses TRBV4-2 and TRBJ1-1; 8 nucleotides agree with TRBD1. CDR3 length: 13 amino acids. Germline V gives CDR1 LGHNA, CDR2 YNFKEQ. V shed 3 bases, J shed 11 bases, and the junction held 8 bases outside the gene matches. Written as DNA, the CDR3 is TGTGCCAGCAGCCATAACAGGGGGGATGAGGCTTTCTTT. Translated, it gives CASSHNRGDEAFF.

Of note for this clonotype: This CDR3 fails to terminate in the conserved phenylalanine or tryptophan, so it likely reflects a read error. CDR3 loop: CDSSLQRDSYEQYL. Here the CDR3 DNA reads TGTGACAGCAGCCTGCAGCGAGACTCCTACGAGCAGTACTTA. This rearrangement joins TRBV4-2 to TRBJ2-7; no clear D gene. The CDR3 length is 14 residues. Germline lookup yields CDR1 LGHNA and CDR2 YNFKEQ.

Concerning this clonotype itself: At one of its ends the junction is not consistent with the germline gene, which may arise from a read error. The chain links TRBV11-1 to TRBJ2-1; 8 bases align to TRBD2. The length of the CDR3 is 14 residues. Per germline, CDR1 SGHAT and CDR2 FQDESV (reference sequence). The CDR3 DNA follows: TGTGCCGGCAGCCCGCGGGAGGACCCCTATGAGCAGTTCTTC. As protein: CAGSPREDPYEQFF.

This clonotype was detected ten times or more. V and J are TRBV30 and TRBJ1-2; TRBD1 agrees at 7 bases. The trim removed 5 bases at V and 6 bases at J, leaving 3 bases unmatched. The CDR3 contains 11 residues. Germline CDR1 GTSNPN, CDR2 SVGIG (reference sequence). As DNA, the CDR3 is TGTGCCTGGGGGACAGCGAATGGCTACACCTTC. Protein product: CAWGTANGYTF.

As regards this clonotype: At one boundary the junction diverges from the germline segment, which might be a read error. V gene TRBV6-1 combines with J gene TRBJ2-2, with TRBD2 matching over 10 bases. Germline-derived CDR1 and CDR2 are MNHNS and SASEGT. CDR3 length: 18 amino acids. Here the CDR3 DNA reads TGTTCCAGCAGTCTATACTCCGGGACTAGCGAGAACACCGGGGAACTGTTTTTT. Translation: CSSSLYSGTSENTGELFF.

A note on this clonotype: The junction differs from germline at one of its ends, possibly a read error. The chain carries TRBV4-1 and TRBJ2-3; 15 bases fit TRBD2. This CDR3 region has 19 residues. Germline lookup yields CDR1 MGHRA and CDR2 YSYEKL. The CDR3 DNA sequence: TGCGCCAGCAGTCAAGAATGTGGGACTAGCGGGAGGAGGGCAGATACGCAGTATTTT. Protein product: CASSQECGTSGRRADTQYF.